Each of the 19 T cell receptor beta chains below was sequenced from the same sample in a study of low-dose radiotherapy and immunotherapy resistance in tumors. Time point described: after trial treatment. Treatment: LDRT plus nivolumab, ipilimumab, low-dose cyclophosphamide and aspirin (RACIN trial). Alpha and beta chains were covered, as first-strand cDNA relied on TRAV- and TRBV-specific primers. TCR amplification ran about 20 PCR cycles using constant-region and V-primer adapter primers. TCRdb reanalysed the reads using MiXCR and keeps one entry per CDR3 protein. The sample yields 95,000 to 100,000 distinct CDR3 sequences, less than 25% seen once. Here the sequenced sample was PBMCs, taken after low-dose radiotherapy plus immunotherapy. The receptor source for this set is a male donor with prostate cancer.

At least ten counts were recorded for this clonotype. CDR3 region: CASSLAPYEQYF. The CDR3 DNA follows: TGTGCCAGCAGCTTAGCGCCTTACGAGCAGTACTTC. The rearrangement joins TRBV7-9 to TRBJ2-7; no definite D call. This CDR3 spans 12 amino acids. V shed 0 bases and J shed 4 bases, with 4 bases lying between them. In germline, CDR1 is SEHNR, CDR2 FQNEAQ (reference sequence). The entire variable domain, with the rest obtained from reference TRBV7-9 and TRBJ2-7, is as follows: DTGVSQNPRHKITKRGQNVTFRCDPISEHNRLYWYRQTLGQGPEFLTYFQNEAQLEKSRLLSDRFSAERPKGSFSTLEIQRTEQGDSAMYLCASSLAPYEQYFGPGTRLTVT.

As regards this clonotype: With a far larger clone one base away, a read error is the likely cause. The V and J genes are TRBV6-5 and TRBJ2-1; TRBD1 agrees at 7 bases. The CDR3 is made up of 13 amino acids. The V segment lost 6 bases and the J segment 10 bases; nucleotides outside the gene matches: 9. Per the germline V gene, CDR1 is MNHEY and CDR2 is SVGAGI. CDR3: CASRGTVWMEQFF. The CDR3 bases are TGTGCCAGCAGGGGGACAGTCTGGATGGAGCAGTTCTTC.

The chain is built from TRBV5-6 and TRBJ1-2, with D perhaps TRBD1 (5 bases). From germline, CDR1 is SGHDT and CDR2 YYEEEE. The V end was cut by 4 bases, the J end by 0 bases, with 19 bases between. This CDR3 spans 17 amino acids. The CDR3 DNA sequence: TGTGCCAGCAGCGGCTACAAAGGGGATAACTCTAACTATGGCTACACCTTC. Translated: CASSGYKGDNSNYGYTF.

This clonotype was counted ten times or more. The chain has TRBV6-2 or TRBV6-3 and TRBJ2-7; 7 bases agree with TRBD2. CDR1 is MNHEY, CDR2 SVGEGT, per germline. The CDR3 is 13 residues long. V lost 7 bases and J lost 5; bases outside the gene matches: 8. CDR3 residues: CASNQAAGNEQYF. The CDR3, as DNA: TGTGCCAGCAACCAAGCAGCGGGGAACGAGCAGTACTTC.

Ten or more counts support this clonotype. The V gene is TRBV4-2, the J gene TRBJ2-3, with 8 bases identical to TRBD2. CDR1 is LGHNA, CDR2 YNFKEQ, per germline. Trimming removed 1 base from V and 0 bases from J; junction bases left unmatched: 6. The CDR3 spans 17 residues. The CDR3 DNA sequence: TGTGCCAGCAGCCAAGCTCAAGCGGGGGCAAGCACAGATACGCAGTATTTT. Protein: CASSQAQAGASTDTQYF.

The chain couples TRBV4-1 to TRBJ1-5, with D uncertain. This CDR3 has 13 residues. V dropped 1 base and J dropped 4 bases, with 5 bases sitting between them. Germline V CDR1 and CDR2: MGHRA, YSYEKL. The CDR3 bases are TGCGCCAGCAGCCAAGGGTTAAATCAGCCCCAGCATTTT. Encoded protein: CASSQGLNQPQHF.

Notes on this clonotype: A clone one base away is much larger, so this may be a read error. This CDR3 reads CASSSGWGTEASF. CDR3 sequence (DNA): TGTGCCAGCAGTTCAGGGTGGGGCACTGAAGCTTCCTTT. J is TRBJ1-1 and V is TRBV7-3; D is possibly TRBD1 (5 bases). This CDR3 has 13 residues. From germline, CDR1 is SGHTA and CDR2 FQGTGA.

This clonotype was counted many times. This CDR3 reads CASSQGTSGAYEQYF. DNA for the CDR3: TGTGCCAGCAGCCAGGGGACTAGCGGGGCCTACGAGCAGTACTTC. This chain links TRBV3-1 with TRBJ2-7, with TRBD2 matching 13 bases. Unmatched junction bases numbered 1, after V lost 3 bases and J lost 2 bases. The CDR3 totals 15 residues. CDR1 and CDR2 (germline): LGHDT, YNNKEL (reference sequence).

A word on this clonotype: The limits of the CDR3 on the DNA are not certain, so only TCRdb's listed CDR3 is given. V and J are TRBV12-3 or TRBV12-4 and TRBJ1-4; the table names TRBD1, a call not compared with the DNA. The CDR3 has 14 residues if both end residues are counted. The CDR3 region is CASSHQGEKLFFFF.

This clonotype was seen many times. The CDR3 sequence is CASSGQGDSDGYTF. CDR3 nucleotide sequence: TGTGCCAGCAGTGGACAGGGGGACTCGGATGGCTACACCTTC. The chain carries TRBV2 and TRBJ1-2; 9 bases align to TRBD1. Germline CDR1 reads SNHLY; CDR2 reads FYNNEI. CDR3 size: 14 residues. Trimming cost V 4 bases and J 6 bases; bases outside gene matches: 6. Combining the CDR3 with reference TRBV2 and TRBJ1-2 gives the whole variable domain EPEVTQTPSHQVTQMGQEVILRCVPISNHLYFYWYRQILGQKVEFLVSFYNNEISEKSEIFDDQFSVERPDGSNFTLKIRSTKLEDSAMYFCASSGQGDSDGYTFGSGTRLTVV.

At least ten counts were recorded for this clonotype. V usage is TRBV12-3 or TRBV12-4 and J usage is TRBJ2-3; D call uncertain. Trimming took off 6 bases at V and 0 bases at J, with 10 bases between the two ends. This CDR3 contains 14 residues. The DNA for the CDR3 is TGTGCCAGCAGGCCACTTCCGAGCACAGATACGCAGTATTTT. Its translation: CASRPLPSTDTQYF.

This clonotype was detected ten times or more. The chain has TRBV7-2 and TRBJ2-6; D is undetermined. The germline V gene has CDR1 SGHTA and CDR2 FQGNSA. V was shortened by 1 base and J by 0 bases, with 4 bases between the two germline ends. This CDR3 is 15 amino acids long. CDR3 DNA sequence: TGTGCCAGCAGCTTAGGCATCTCTGGGGCCAACGTCCTGACTTTC. Its protein is CASSLGISGANVLTF. Drawing the rest from reference TRBV7-2 and TRBJ2-6, the complete variable domain is GAGVSQSPSNKVTEKGKDVELRCDPISGHTALYWYRQSLGQGLEFLIYFQGNSAPDKSGLPSDRFSAERTGGSVSTLTIQRTQQEDSAVYLCASSLGISGANVLTFGAGSRLTVL.

The V gene is TRBV6-9, the J gene TRBJ2-7, with 7 bases that match TRBD1. Trimming at V came to 4 bases and at J to 0 bases, leaving 6 bases not matched to a gene. The germline V gene encodes CDR1 MNHGY and CDR2 SVAAGI. This CDR3 has 15 amino acids. CDR3 sequence reads: CASSCYQGVSYEQYF. The CDR3 coding sequence is TGTGCCAGCAGTTGTTACCAGGGGGTCTCCTACGAGCAGTACTTC.

This clonotype was observed at least ten times. V and J are TRBV20-1 and TRBJ2-1; 11 nucleotides match TRBD1. CDR1 and CDR2 (germline): DFQATT, SNEGSKA (reference sequence). CDR3 size: 13 residues. Trimming took 3 bases from V and 10 from J; bases not matched to a gene: 5. As DNA, the CDR3 is TGCAGTGCTAGGGACAGGGGGCAGTGGGAGCAGTTCTTC. Its translation is CSARDRGQWEQFF.

This clonotype appeared a single time. As DNA, the CDR3 is TGCGCCAGCAGCTACAGCGGGGCGGACACCGGGGAGCTGTTTTTT. This sequence encodes CASSYSGADTGELFF. The V call is TRBV5-1, the J call TRBJ2-2, with 7 bases matching TRBD2. This CDR3 spans 15 amino acids. The germline V gene encodes CDR1 SGHRS and CDR2 YFSETQ. Unmatched junction bases numbered 5, after V lost 3 bases and J lost 3 bases.

This rearrangement joins TRBV12-3 or TRBV12-4 to TRBJ2-3; 12 bases align to TRBD2. With the DNA end fitting TRBJ2-7 better, the J assignment may be wrong. There are 18 residues in the CDR3. For the CDR3, the DNA is TGTGCCAGCAGTCACTCTAGCGGGGGGGCCCGGAGACAATACGAGCAGTACTTC. Translating gives CASSHSSGGARRQYEQYF.

About this clonotype itself: A far more abundant clone sits one base away, making this likely a read error. The V call is TRBV6-2 or TRBV6-3, the J call TRBJ2-1; D may be TRBD1 or TRBD2 (5 bases each). The CDR3 runs to 13 residues. Germline V CDR1 and CDR2: MNHEY, SVGEGT. Trimming shortened V by 7 bases and J by 10 bases, and 17 bases separated the two germline ends. The CDR3 coding sequence is TGTGCCAGCATTTCGGGGCGAGGTGGCGAGCAGTTCTTC. It yields the protein CASISGRGGEQFF.

The CDR3 loop is CASRREGNEQFF. In DNA form, the CDR3 reads TGTGCCAGCAGGAGGGAAGGGAATGAGCAGTTCTTC. This sequence joins TRBV6-6 and TRBJ2-1; a possible D gene is TRBD2 (5 bases). The V end lost 6 bases, the J end lost 7 bases, and 10 bases lay between the germline ends. The CDR3 contains 12 residues. Per the germline V gene, CDR1 is MNHNY and CDR2 is SVGAGI (reference sequence).

This chain connects TRBV5-1 to TRBJ2-1; weak D call: TRBD2 (6 bases). In germline, CDR1 is SGHRS, CDR2 YFSETQ. The CDR3 length is 15 residues. V lost 0 bases to trimming and J lost 8 bases, with 15 bases between them. Written as DNA, the CDR3 is TGCGCCAGCAGCTTGGGGACTATGGTAGCCGATGAGCAGTTCTTC. Its translation: CASSLGTMVADEQFF.